The 11 T cell receptor beta chains presented below share a single source sample, sequenced in a study of T cell repertoires in cytomegalovirus infection. Each CDR3 protein is one row after TCRdb ran MiXCR on the reads. This table holds roughly 110,000 distinct CDR3 sequences, around 30% found once. No antigen has been assigned to these receptors. The sample was CD8+ T cells from cultured PBMCs, taken from culture after CMV antigen stimulation. The receptors come from a human donor in good health (CMV status not recorded). Some clones in this sample may be carry-over from other donors' samples.

The genes are TRBV28 and TRBJ1-2, with 8 bases that match TRBD1. The length of the CDR3 is 15 residues. Trimming took 1 base from V and 4 from J; bases not matched to a gene: 5. In germline, CDR1 is MDHEN, CDR2 SYDVKM. The CDR3 DNA follows: TGTGCCAGCAGTTTATTCCGGGACAGGATCTATGGCTACACCTTC. Translated, it gives CASSLFRDRIYGYTF.

The chain is built from TRBV7-9 and TRBJ2-4; 7 nucleotides align to TRBD1. The CDR3 runs 14 residues. Germline assignment: CDR1 SEHNR and CDR2 FQNEAQ (reference sequence). V was clipped by 0 bases and J by 5 bases; unmatched bases: 1. CDR3 DNA sequence: TGTGCCAGCAGCTTAGCCGGGACAGAAAACATTCAGTACTTC. This codes for CASSLAGTENIQYF.

The table lists this clonotype with many counts. This chain links TRBV5-6 with TRBJ1-2, with TRBD1 identical over 7 bases. V was pared by 7 bases and J by 4 bases, with 10 bases of the junction left unmatched. CDR3 length equals 14 residues. CDR1 is SGHDT and CDR2 is YYEEEE in the germline V gene. CDR3 loop: CASRSGTATYGYTF. In DNA, the CDR3 is TGTGCCAGCCGTTCCGGGACAGCAACCTATGGCTACACCTTC. The variable domain in full, completed from reference TRBV5-6 and TRBJ1-2, reads DAGVTQSPTHLIKTRGQQVTLRCSPKSGHDTVSWYQQALGQGPQFIFQYYEEEERQRGNFPDRFSGHQFPNYSSELNVNALLLGDSALYLCASRSGTATYGYTFGSGTRLTVV.

This clonotype was picked up many times. The chain uses TRBV20-1 and TRBJ2-2, with D uncertain. Germline values: CDR1 DFQATT, CDR2 SNEGSKA (reference sequence). There are 15 residues in the CDR3. V shed 0 bases and J shed 3 bases, with 11 bases lying between them. The CDR3 coding sequence is TGCAGTGCTAGAGAAATGGGGTCGGACACCGGGGAGCTGTTTTTT. It codes for CSAREMGSDTGELFF.

The rearrangement links TRBV12-3 or TRBV12-4 to TRBJ1-1; TRBD1 is a possible D gene (5 bases). The V end lost 5 bases, the J end lost 3 bases, and 10 bases lay between the germline ends. CDR3 length: 13 residues. As DNA, the CDR3 is TGTGCCAGCAGTCAAACAGGACACACTGAAGCTTTCTTT. This gives the protein CASSQTGHTEAFF.

The chain has TRBV5-1 and TRBJ1-2; D is undetermined. Trimming took 0 bases from V and 0 from J, leaving 9 bases between them. This CDR3 comprises 15 residues. Per the germline V gene, CDR1 is SGHRS and CDR2 is YFSETQ. The CDR3 is CASSLELAPNYGYTF. The CDR3 region has the DNA TGCGCCAGCAGCTTGGAATTGGCACCTAACTATGGCTACACCTTC.

This clonotype occurred many times. The V and J genes are TRBV7-2 and TRBJ1-1; TRBD1 is a possible D gene (5 bases). V shed 1 base and J shed 3 bases, with 6 bases lying between them. This CDR3 contains 13 residues. The germline gives CDR1 SGHTA, CDR2 FQGNSA. CDR3 protein: CASSLVGDTEAFF. The CDR3 DNA reads as TGTGCCAGCAGCTTAGTGGGGGACACTGAAGCTTTCTTT. Filled out from reference TRBV7-2 and TRBJ1-1, the complete variable domain reads GAGVSQSPSNKVTEKGKDVELRCDPISGHTALYWYRQSLGQGLEFLIYFQGNSAPDKSGLPSDRFSAERTGGSVSTLTIQRTQQEDSAVYLCASSLVGDTEAFFGQGTRLTVV.

This clonotype came up a few times. This chain links TRBV6-1 with TRBJ1-6; D call uncertain. V lost 1 base to trimming and J lost 11 bases, with 9 bases between them. The CDR3 consists of 13 residues. Germline V gene lookup returns CDR1 MNHNS and CDR2 SASEGT. Written as DNA, the CDR3 is TGTGCCAGCAGTGAAGGGGGAACGGCACCCCTCCACTTT. Translated, it gives CASSEGGTAPLHF.

The rearrangement links TRBV5-1 to TRBJ2-3, with D possibly being TRBD2 (5 bases). The CDR3 totals 15 residues. V was pared by 4 bases and J by 0 bases, with 12 bases between. Germline V gene sequence: CDR1 SGHRS, CDR2 YFSETQ. Here the CDR3 reads CASSPGLGSTDTQYF. In DNA form, the CDR3 reads TGCGCCAGCAGCCCGGGGTTAGGGAGCACAGATACGCAGTATTTT.

This clonotype showed up just a few times. This chain connects TRBV11-2 to TRBJ2-2; D is unresolved. Germline V gene lookup returns CDR1 SGHAT and CDR2 FQNNGV. The CDR3 sequence is 14 residues long. The V end was cut by 4 bases, the J end by 4 bases, with 10 bases between. The CDR3 sequence is CASSWDTVTGELFF. CDR3 nucleotide sequence: TGTGCCAGCAGCTGGGATACGGTCACCGGGGAGCTGTTTTTT.

This clonotype was seen only a few times. The rearrangement joins TRBV29-1 to TRBJ1-2; 9 bases map to TRBD1. CDR3 length equals 15 residues. V lost 4 bases and J lost 4; bases outside the gene matches: 10. CDR1 SQVTM and CDR2 ANQGSEA come from the germline V gene. CDR3: CSVGQGDHSGYGYTF. DNA for the CDR3: TGCAGCGTTGGACAGGGGGATCACTCTGGCTATGGCTACACCTTC. The full variable domain, in which reference TRBV29-1 and TRBJ1-2 provide the parts outside the CDR3, is SAVISQKPSRDICQRGTSLTIQCQVDSQVTMMFWYRQQPGQSLTLIATANQGSEATYESGFVIDKFPISRPNLTFSTLTVSNMSPEDSSIYLCSVGQGDHSGYGYTFGSGTRLTVV.